This T cell receptor (beta chain) stems from a study of T-cell reconstitution after alpha-beta-depleted transplantation in children. TCRbeta library construction was performed incorporating unique molecular identifiers. TCRdb re-analysed the PCR reads in MiXCR, keeping a single row per CDR3 protein. Of about 610,000 distinct CDR3 sequences in the sample, 10% were seen once. V was clipped by 5 bases and J by 7 bases; unmatched bases: 8. The CDR3 runs to 13 residues. The germline V gene encodes CDR1 DFQATT and CDR2 SNEGSKA (reference sequence). The clonotype comes from a human donor who donated a stem cell graft to a child with acute myeloid leukemia. The chain uses TRBV20-1 and TRBJ2-3, with 8 bases aligning to TRBD2. Sequencing was performed on PBMCs from the stem cell graft donor, taken from the stem cell graft. CDR3 sequence: CSAQIAGSHTQYF. The CDR3 DNA reads TGCAGTGCTCAAATAGCGGGAAGTCATACGCAGTATTTT.